This T cell receptor beta chain was documented in a study of cytomegalovirus exposure and HLA in healthy donors. Study details: Prior work identified about 120 million unique TCR beta sequences in approximately 200 million T cells.

Both 60 Vbeta primers and 13 Jbeta primers went into the PCR. Measured with immunoSEQ multiplex PCR; TCRdb has only the in-frame clones, and not every one. Found here are around 210,000 clones, roughly 77% of them singletons; the top ten hold about 0.37%. The CDR3 is 13 residues long. Trimming cost V 6 bases and J 3 bases; bases outside gene matches: 4. Germline CDR1 is MNHEY and CDR2 is SVGAGI. The source material was PBMCs. The receptor's source is a male donor in good health and CMV-seropositive. J is TRBJ2-7 and V is TRBV6-5; 8 bases match TRBD1. CDR3 region: CASRVGQGYEQYF. The CDR3 DNA sequence: TGTGCCAGCAGGGTAGGACAGGGCTACGAGCAGTACTTC.